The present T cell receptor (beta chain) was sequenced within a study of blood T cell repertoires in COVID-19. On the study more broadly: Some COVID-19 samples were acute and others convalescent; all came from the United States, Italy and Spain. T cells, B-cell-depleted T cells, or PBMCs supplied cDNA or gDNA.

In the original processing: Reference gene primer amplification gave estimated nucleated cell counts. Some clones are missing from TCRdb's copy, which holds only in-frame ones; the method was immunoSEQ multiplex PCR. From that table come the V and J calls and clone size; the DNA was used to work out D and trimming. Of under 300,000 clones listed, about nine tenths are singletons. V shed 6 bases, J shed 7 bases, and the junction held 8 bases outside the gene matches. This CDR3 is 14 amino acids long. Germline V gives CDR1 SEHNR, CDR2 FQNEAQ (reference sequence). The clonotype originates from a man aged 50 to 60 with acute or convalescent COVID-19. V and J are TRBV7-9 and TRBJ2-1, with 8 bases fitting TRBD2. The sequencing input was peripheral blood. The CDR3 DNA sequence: TGTGCCAGCAGTCTCGTTCGGGGGGGTAATGAGCAGTTCTTC. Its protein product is CASSLVRGGNEQFF.